This is a list of T cell receptor beta chains from one sample in a study of T cell changes during pregnancy in multiple sclerosis. The protocol was immunoSEQ multiplex PCR, while the TCRdb copy is restricted to in-frame clones and leaves out a portion. The data show approximately 21,000 clones, about 88% seen once. The sample was CD8+ T cells from peripheral blood mononuclear cells, taken after pregnancy. The origin of the receptors is a female donor in good health, enrolled as a control in a pregnancy study. Both conserved end residues are part of each CDR3. The order of the fields is V gene, clone size, D gene, J gene, CDR3 protein, CDR3 DNA. D genes are given only for firm matches. Some rows have no size entry. The others give once, few or many, or a class for an expanded clone.

>TRBV2|NA|NA|TRBJ2-4
CASSEGGGKNIQYF
TGTGCCAGCAGTGAAGGGGGAGGCAAAAACATTCAGTACTTC
>TRBV6-1|NA|TRBD1|TRBJ2-5
CASRKTGGGETQYF
TGTGCCAGCAGGAAGACAGGGGGCGGGGAGACCCAGTACTTC
>TRBV13|large|TRBD2|TRBJ2-7
CASSSGGRLYEQYF
TGTGCCAGCAGCTCGGGGGGGAGGCTCTACGAGCAGTACTTC
>TRBV6-5|NA|NA|TRBJ1-5
CASSTRGREPQHF
TGTGCCAGCAGTACCAGGGGCCGCGAGCCCCAGCATTTT
>TRBV11-3|NA|TRBD1|TRBJ2-7
CASSLEGQGVIGEQYF
TGTGCCAGCAGCTTAGAAGGACAGGGAGTGATAGGCGAGCAGTACTTC
>TRBV19|NA|NA|TRBJ1-1
CASSKRDTEAFF
TGTGCCAGTAGTAAGCGGGACACTGAAGCTTTCTTT
>TRBV7-9|NA|NA|TRBJ1-3
CASSLVSGNTIYF
TGTGCCAGCAGCTTAGTCAGTGGAAACACCATATATTTT
>TRBV21-1|once|NA|TRBJ1-2
CASSKGRGYGYTF
TGTGCCAGCAGCAAAGGGCGGGGCTATGGCTACACCTTC
>TRBV6-5|NA|TRBD1|TRBJ1-4
CASAVGGVGEKLFF
TGTGCCAGCGCCGTAGGGGGCGTCGGTGAAAAACTGTTTTTT
>TRBV10-3|NA|NA|TRBJ1-4
CAISERRSATNEKLFF
TGTGCCATCAGTGAGCGGAGGTCCGCAACTAATGAAAAACTGTTTTTT